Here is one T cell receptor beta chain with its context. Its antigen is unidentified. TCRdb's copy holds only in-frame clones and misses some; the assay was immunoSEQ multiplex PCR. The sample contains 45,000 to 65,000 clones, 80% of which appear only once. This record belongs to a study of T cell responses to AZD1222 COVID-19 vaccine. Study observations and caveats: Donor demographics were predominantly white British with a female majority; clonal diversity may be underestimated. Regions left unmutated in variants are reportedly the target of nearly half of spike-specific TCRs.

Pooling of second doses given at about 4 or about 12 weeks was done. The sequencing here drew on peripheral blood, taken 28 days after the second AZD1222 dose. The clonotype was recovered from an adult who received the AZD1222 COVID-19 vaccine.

In DNA form, the CDR3 reads TGTGCCAGCAGTGACACAGGACAGGGTGATTTGTTCTTC. Its protein product is CASSDTGQGDLFF. The chain is built from TRBV6-4 and TRBJ2-1; 8 nucleotides match TRBD1. J gave up 15 bases and V 2 bases, and 9 bases lay outside the gene matches. CDR1 is MRHNA and CDR2 is SNTAGT in the germline V gene. The CDR3 consists of 13 residues.